The 6 T cell receptor beta chains presented below share a single source sample, sequenced in a study of T-cell memory formation after mild COVID-19. TCRdb re-analysed the 5' RACE reads in MiXCR, keeping a single row per CDR3 protein. The top ten hold around 12% of the sample, which has under 650,000 distinct CDR3 sequences, around 17% seen once. Sequencing was carried out using PBMCs or a T cell subset sorted from them (not recorded which). The receptor set was obtained from an adult woman who had mild COVID-19 (a few samples of this study predate the infection). Cell type and time point are not known.

The gene calls are TRBV20-1 and TRBJ2-1; D uncertain. The CDR3 spans 13 residues. Germline loops: CDR1 DFQATT, CDR2 SNEGSKA (reference sequence). V gave up 6 bases and J gave up 8 bases, with 17 bases separating them. CDR3 in DNA: TGCAGTGCCACGGTAGGCGCTGGGGATGAGCAGTTCTTC. Translating gives CSATVGAGDEQFF.

This clonotype has just a few counts. The V gene is TRBV28, the J gene TRBJ1-5; D not certain. CDR3 size: 14 residues. Germline values: CDR1 MDHEN, CDR2 SYDVKM. Trimming removed 5 bases from V and 3 bases from J, with 11 bases in between. CDR3 coding DNA: TGTGCCAGCAGTGGACTATCCGCCAATCAGCCCCAGCATTTT. Translated: CASSGLSANQPQHF.

This clonotype was observed a handful of times. The chain employs TRBV27 and TRBJ2-5; a weak D match, TRBD1 (6 bases). Per the germline V gene, CDR1 is MNHEY and CDR2 is SMNVEV (reference sequence). V dropped 1 base and J dropped 5 bases, with 14 bases sitting between them. The CDR3 consists of 15 residues. CDR3 protein: CASSLFRGAGETQYF. In DNA, the CDR3 is TGTGCCAGCAGTTTATTCAGGGGTGCAGGGGAGACCCAGTACTTC.

The chain carries TRBV18 and TRBJ2-3, with unresolved D. Germline CDR1 and CDR2: KGHSH and LQKENI. V lost 3 bases and J 1 base, leaving 14 bases between the germline ends. The CDR3 loop spans 16 amino acids. CDR3 DNA: TGTGCCAGCTCACCGATTTTTGGACGAGGCACAGATACGCAGTATTTT. Protein: CASSPIFGRGTDTQYF.

This clonotype was seen more than once but under ten times. This rearrangement joins TRBV3-1 to TRBJ2-2; weak D call: TRBD2 (6 bases). CDR1 and CDR2 (germline): LGHDT, YNNKEL (reference sequence). The CDR3 has 17 residues. V dropped 0 bases and J dropped 6 bases, with 17 bases sitting between them. CDR3 in amino acids: CASSQDGAASGSGELFF. The CDR3 bases are TGTGCCAGCAGCCAAGACGGGGCCGCCAGCGGGTCCGGGGAGCTGTTTTTT. The full variable domain, its missing parts supplied by reference TRBV3-1 and TRBJ2-2, is DTAVSQTPKYLVTQMGNDKSIKCEQNLGHDTMYWYKQDSKKFLKIMFSYNNKELIINETVPNRFSPKSPDKAHLNLHINSLELGDSAVYFCASSQDGAASGSGELFFGEGSRLTVL.

The CDR3 spells CATSRSSAGELFF. CDR3 DNA: TGTGCCACCAGCAGGTCGTCGGCCGGGGAGCTGTTTTTT. This rearrangement joins TRBV15 to TRBJ2-2; D uncertain. The germline V and J ends were trimmed by 3 bases and 6 bases, with 8 bases remaining between them. Germline CDR1 is LNHNV and CDR2 is YYDKDF (reference sequence). The CDR3 is made up of 13 amino acids.